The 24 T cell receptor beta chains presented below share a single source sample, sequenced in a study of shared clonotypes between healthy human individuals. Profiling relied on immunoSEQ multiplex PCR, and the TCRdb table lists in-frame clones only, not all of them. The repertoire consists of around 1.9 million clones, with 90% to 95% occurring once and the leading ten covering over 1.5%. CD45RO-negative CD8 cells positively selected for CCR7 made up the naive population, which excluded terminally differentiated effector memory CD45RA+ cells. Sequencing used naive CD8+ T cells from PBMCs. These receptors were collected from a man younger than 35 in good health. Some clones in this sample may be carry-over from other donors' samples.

In DNA form, the CDR3 reads TGTGCCAGCAGCCCCAAAGGGCATGCCGAGCAGTACTTC. Amino acids: CASSPKGHAEQYF. J is TRBJ2-7 and V is TRBV7-9; no firm D call. This CDR3 region has 13 residues. Trimming pared 5 bases from V and 6 bases from J, leaving 14 bases between. From germline, CDR1 is SEHNR and CDR2 FQNEAQ (reference sequence).

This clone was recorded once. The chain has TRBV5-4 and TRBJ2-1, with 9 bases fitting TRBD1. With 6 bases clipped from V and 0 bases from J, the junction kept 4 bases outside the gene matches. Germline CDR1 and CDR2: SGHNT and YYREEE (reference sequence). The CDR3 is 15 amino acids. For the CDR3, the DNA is TGTGCCAGCACCGGGACAGGGAGCTCCTACAATGAGCAGTTCTTC. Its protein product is CASTGTGSSYNEQFF.

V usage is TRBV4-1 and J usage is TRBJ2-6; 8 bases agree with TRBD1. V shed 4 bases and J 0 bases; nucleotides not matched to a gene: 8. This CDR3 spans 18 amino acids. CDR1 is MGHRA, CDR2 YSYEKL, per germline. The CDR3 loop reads CASSPGQGPGSGANVLTF. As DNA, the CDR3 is TGCGCCAGCAGCCCAGGACAGGGCCCCGGCTCTGGGGCCAACGTCCTGACTTTC.

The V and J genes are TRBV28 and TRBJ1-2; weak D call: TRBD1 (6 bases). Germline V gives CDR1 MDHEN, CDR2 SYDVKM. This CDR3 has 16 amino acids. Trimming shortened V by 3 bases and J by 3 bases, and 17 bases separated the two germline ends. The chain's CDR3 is CASSFPLNREDYGYTF. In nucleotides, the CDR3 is TGTGCCAGCAGTTTCCCGCTTAACAGGGAGGACTATGGCTACACCTTC.

CDR3 protein: CASSAGFSHTYEQYF. The CDR3 DNA reads as TGTGCCAGCTCAGCAGGGTTTTCCCACACTTACGAGCAGTACTTC. The V and J genes are TRBV18 and TRBJ2-7, with D tentatively TRBD1 (5 bases). Between the trimmed V and J ends, which lost 5 bases and 4 bases, there was a span of 18 bases. This CDR3 is built from 15 residues. Germline lookup yields CDR1 KGHSH and CDR2 LQKENI.

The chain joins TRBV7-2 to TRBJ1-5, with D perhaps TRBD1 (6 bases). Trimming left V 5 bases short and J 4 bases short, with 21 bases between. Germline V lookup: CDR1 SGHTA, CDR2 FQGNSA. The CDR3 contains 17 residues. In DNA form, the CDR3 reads TGTGCCAGCAGCCCGGAGGGGGGCTCACAACTTAATCAGCCCCAGCATTTT. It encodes CASSPEGGSQLNQPQHF.

CDR3 amino acids: CASKVRTATNEKLFF. CDR3 bases: TGTGCCAGTAAGGTTCGTACAGCAACTAATGAAAAACTGTTTTTT. The J gene is TRBJ1-4, the V gene TRBV19; D ambiguous. The CDR3 contains 15 residues. Trimming shortened V by 7 bases and J by 0 bases, and 12 bases separated the two germline ends. Looked up from germline, CDR1 is LNHDA and CDR2 is SQIVND (reference sequence).

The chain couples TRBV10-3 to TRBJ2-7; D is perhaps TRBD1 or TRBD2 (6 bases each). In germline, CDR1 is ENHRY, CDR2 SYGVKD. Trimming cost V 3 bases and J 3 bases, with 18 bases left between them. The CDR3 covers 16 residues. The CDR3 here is CAISDDLAEGGYEQYF. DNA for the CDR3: TGTGCCATCAGTGATGATCTAGCCGAGGGGGGCTACGAGCAGTACTTC.

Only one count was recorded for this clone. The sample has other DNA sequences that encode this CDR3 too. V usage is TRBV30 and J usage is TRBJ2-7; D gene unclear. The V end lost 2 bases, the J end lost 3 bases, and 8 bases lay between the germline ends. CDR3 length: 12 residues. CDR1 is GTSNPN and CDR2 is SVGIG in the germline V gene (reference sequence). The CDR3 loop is CAWSPRIYEQYF. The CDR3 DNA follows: TGTGCCTGGAGTCCCAGGATCTACGAGCAGTACTTC.

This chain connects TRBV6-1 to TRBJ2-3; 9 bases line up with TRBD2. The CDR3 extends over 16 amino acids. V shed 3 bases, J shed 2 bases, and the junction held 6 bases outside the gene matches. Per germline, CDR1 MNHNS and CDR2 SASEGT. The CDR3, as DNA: TGTGCCAGCAGTGACCGAGGCGGGGGGGTCACAGATACGCAGTATTTT. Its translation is CASSDRGGGVTDTQYF.

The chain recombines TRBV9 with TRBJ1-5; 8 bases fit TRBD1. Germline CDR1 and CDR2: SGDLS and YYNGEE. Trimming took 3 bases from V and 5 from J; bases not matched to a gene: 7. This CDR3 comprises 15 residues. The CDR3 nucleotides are TGTGCCAGCAGCGAATCCGGGACAGGATATCAGCCCCAGCATTTT. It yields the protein CASSESGTGYQPQHF.

CDR3 residues: CASRQGTGGAGRYNEQFF. DNA of the CDR3: TGTGCCAGCAGACAAGGGACAGGGGGCGCCGGAAGATACAATGAGCAGTTCTTC. The chain joins TRBV11-2 to TRBJ2-1, with 12 bases matching TRBD1. This CDR3 has 18 amino acids. Germline assignment: CDR1 SGHAT and CDR2 FQNNGV. V shed 6 bases, J shed 4 bases, and the junction held 13 bases outside the gene matches.

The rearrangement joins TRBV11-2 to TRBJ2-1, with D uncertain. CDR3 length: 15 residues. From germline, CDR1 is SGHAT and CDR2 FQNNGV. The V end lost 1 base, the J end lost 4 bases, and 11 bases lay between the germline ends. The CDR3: CASSLGPRIYNEQFF. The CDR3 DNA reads TGTGCCAGCAGCTTAGGCCCCCGGATTTACAATGAGCAGTTCTTC.

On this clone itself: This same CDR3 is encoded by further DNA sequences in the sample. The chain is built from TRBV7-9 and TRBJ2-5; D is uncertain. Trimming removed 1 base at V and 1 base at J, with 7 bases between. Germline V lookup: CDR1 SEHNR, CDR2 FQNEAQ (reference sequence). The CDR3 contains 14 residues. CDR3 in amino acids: CASSLGLGQETQYF. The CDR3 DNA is TGTGCCAGCAGCTTAGGGCTAGGCCAAGAGACCCAGTACTTC. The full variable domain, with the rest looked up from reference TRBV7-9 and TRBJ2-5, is DTGVSQNPRHKITKRGQNVTFRCDPISEHNRLYWYRQTLGQGPEFLTYFQNEAQLEKSRLLSDRFSAERPKGSFSTLEIQRTEQGDSAMYLCASSLGLGQETQYFGPGTRLLVL.

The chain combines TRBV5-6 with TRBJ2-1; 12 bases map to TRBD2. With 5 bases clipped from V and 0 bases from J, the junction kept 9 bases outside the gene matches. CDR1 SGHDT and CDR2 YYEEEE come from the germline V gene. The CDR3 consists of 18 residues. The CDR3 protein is CASSTGLAGTDSYNEQFF. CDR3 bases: TGTGCCAGCAGTACGGGACTAGCGGGCACAGACTCCTACAATGAGCAGTTCTTC.

The CDR3 nucleotides are TGTGCCACCAGCGGAGGTTCGACTTGGACGCGTGAAGCTTTCTTT. Residues: CATSGGSTWTREAFF. The chain has TRBV15 and TRBJ1-1; D remains ambiguous. V shed 5 bases and J shed 7 bases, with 20 bases lying between them. The CDR3 is 15 residues long. Germline V CDR1 and CDR2: LNHNV, YYDKDF (reference sequence).

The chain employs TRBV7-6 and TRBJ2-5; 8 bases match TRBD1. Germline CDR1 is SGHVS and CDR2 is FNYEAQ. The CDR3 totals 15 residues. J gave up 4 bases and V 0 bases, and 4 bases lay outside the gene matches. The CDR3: CASSLAGDRRETQYF. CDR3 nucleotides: TGTGCCAGCAGCTTAGCCGGGGACAGGCGAGAGACCCAGTACTTC.

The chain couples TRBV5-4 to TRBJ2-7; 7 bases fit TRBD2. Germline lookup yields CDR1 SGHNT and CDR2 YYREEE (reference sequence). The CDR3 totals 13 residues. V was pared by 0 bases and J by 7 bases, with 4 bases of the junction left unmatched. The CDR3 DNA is TGTGCCAGCAGCTTGGATCGGGAGGAAGAGCAGTACTTC. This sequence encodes CASSLDREEEQYF.

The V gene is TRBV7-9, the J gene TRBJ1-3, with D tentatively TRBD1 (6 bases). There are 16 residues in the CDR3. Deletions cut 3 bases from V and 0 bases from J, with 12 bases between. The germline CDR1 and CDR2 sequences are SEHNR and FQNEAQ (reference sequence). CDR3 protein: CASSFHRVNSGNTIYF. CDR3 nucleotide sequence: TGTGCCAGCAGCTTCCACAGGGTTAACTCTGGAAACACCATATATTTT.

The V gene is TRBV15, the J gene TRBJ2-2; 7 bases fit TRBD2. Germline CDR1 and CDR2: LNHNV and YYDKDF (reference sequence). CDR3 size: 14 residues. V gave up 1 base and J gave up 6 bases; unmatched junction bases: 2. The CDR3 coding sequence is TGTGCCACCAGCAGAGTACGGGGGGCCGGGGAGCTGTTTTTT. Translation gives CATSRVRGAGELFF.

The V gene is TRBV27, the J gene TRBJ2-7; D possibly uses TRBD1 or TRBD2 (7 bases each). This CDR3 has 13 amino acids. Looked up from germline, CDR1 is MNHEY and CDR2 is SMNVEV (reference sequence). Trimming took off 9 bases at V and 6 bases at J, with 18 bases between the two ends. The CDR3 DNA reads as TGTGCCAGAACAGGGGAGGGAGGAGGCGAGCAGTACTTC. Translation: CARTGEGGGEQYF.

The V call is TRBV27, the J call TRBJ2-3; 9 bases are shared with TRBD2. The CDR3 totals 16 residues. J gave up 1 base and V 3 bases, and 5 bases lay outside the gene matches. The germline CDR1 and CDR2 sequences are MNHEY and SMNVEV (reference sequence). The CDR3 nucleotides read TGTGCCAGCAGTTTGCTAGCGGGGACGGGCACAGATACGCAGTATTTT. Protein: CASSLLAGTGTDTQYF.

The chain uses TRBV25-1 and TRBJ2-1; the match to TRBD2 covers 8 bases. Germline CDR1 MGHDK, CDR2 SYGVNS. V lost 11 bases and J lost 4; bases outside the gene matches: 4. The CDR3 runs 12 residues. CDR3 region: CASGGGYNEQFF. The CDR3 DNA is TGTGCCTCGGGAGGGGGGTACAATGAGCAGTTCTTC.

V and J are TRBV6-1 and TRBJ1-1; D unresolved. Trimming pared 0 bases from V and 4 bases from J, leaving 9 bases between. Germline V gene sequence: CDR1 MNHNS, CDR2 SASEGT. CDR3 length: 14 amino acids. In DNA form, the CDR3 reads TGTGCCAGCAGTGAAGCCGGGGTACGCACTGAAGCTTTCTTT. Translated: CASSEAGVRTEAFF.